Below are 26 T cell receptor beta chains sequenced from a single sample in a study of shared clonotypes between healthy human individuals (dated by TCRdb to the early 2020s). The library was generated by the immunoSEQ multiplex PCR assay. The clones in this table, taken by TCRdb from immuneACCESS, are in-frame only. Not every clone is retained; where verified, under half of the shortfall comes from an unresolved V gene, and the cause of the rest is unknown. This sample gives fewer than 600,000 clones in total; 79% of them show up just once. Together, the top ten hold approximately 12% of the sample. Specimen: PBMCs. These TCRs come from a middle-aged woman in good health. Some clones in this sample may be carry-over from other donors' samples.

The chain employs TRBV15 and TRBJ1-2, with 9 bases lining up with TRBD1. V was clipped by 4 bases and J by 2 bases; unmatched bases: 11. The CDR3 spans 17 residues. The germline V gene encodes CDR1 LNHNV and CDR2 YYDKDF (reference sequence). For the CDR3, the DNA is TGTGCCACCAGCACCCCACAGGGGGCGAAAGAAAACTATGGCTACACCTTC. Translated, it gives CATSTPQGAKENYGYTF.

The chain combines TRBV29-1 with TRBJ1-1, with D unclear. CDR3 size: 13 residues. V lost 3 bases to trimming and J lost 3 bases, with 11 bases between them. Germline V lookup: CDR1 SQVTM, CDR2 ANQGSEA. The CDR3 DNA follows: TGCAGCGTTGAGGAGGGTTTGGACACTGAAGCTTTCTTT. Amino acids: CSVEEGLDTEAFF.

V usage is TRBV7-9 and J usage is TRBJ2-4; unclear D gene. The CDR3 is 12 residues long. V lost 1 base and J 5 bases, leaving 3 bases between the germline ends. From germline, CDR1 is SEHNR and CDR2 FQNEAQ (reference sequence). CDR3 loop: CASSLDQNIQYF. CDR3 DNA: TGTGCCAGCAGCTTAGACCAAAACATTCAGTACTTC. Together with reference TRBV7-9 and TRBJ2-4, the CDR3 gives the full variable domain: DTGVSQNPRHKITKRGQNVTFRCDPISEHNRLYWYRQTLGQGPEFLTYFQNEAQLEKSRLLSDRFSAERPKGSFSTLEIQRTEQGDSAMYLCASSLDQNIQYFGAGTRLSVL.

This clone has just one count. V is TRBV9 and J is TRBJ1-4, with a tentative D call TRBD1 (5 bases). V dropped 0 bases and J dropped 6 bases, with 9 bases sitting between them. CDR1 SGDLS and CDR2 YYNGEE come from the germline V gene. The CDR3 extends over 14 amino acids. The CDR3 nucleotides read TGTGCCAGCAGCGTAGAAGGGGTGGATGAAAAACTGTTTTTT. Translating it yields CASSVEGVDEKLFF. Combining the CDR3 with reference TRBV9 and TRBJ1-4 gives the whole variable domain DSGVTQTPKHLITATGQRVTLRCSPRSGDLSVYWYQQSLDQGLQFLIQYYNGEERAKGNILERFSAQQFPDLHSELNLSSLELGDSALYFCASSVEGVDEKLFFGSGTQLSVL.

The V and J genes are TRBV7-8 and TRBJ1-3, with D perhaps matching TRBD1 (6 bases). This CDR3 has 16 amino acids. Trimming left V 1 base short and J 0 bases short, with 10 bases between. CDR1 and CDR2 from the germline V gene are SGHVS and FQNEAQ. The CDR3 here is CASSLGGPRSGNTIYF. Here the CDR3 DNA reads TGTGCCAGCAGCTTAGGGGGGCCCCGCTCTGGAAACACCATATATTTT.

The V and J genes are TRBV6-1 and TRBJ2-3, with no clear D. Germline lookup yields CDR1 MNHNS and CDR2 SASEGT. The CDR3 consists of 13 residues. The V end lost 7 bases, the J end lost 0 bases, and 8 bases lay between the germline ends. This chain's CDR3 is CASMESSTDTQYF. In DNA, the CDR3 is TGTGCCAGCATGGAATCTAGCACAGATACGCAGTATTTT.

This clone came up many times. The rearrangement joins TRBV10-3 to TRBJ2-5; TRBD2 aligns across 10 bases. The trim removed 8 bases at V and 1 base at J, leaving 10 bases unmatched. Germline assignment: CDR1 ENHRY and CDR2 SYGVKD. This CDR3 spans 16 amino acids. CDR3 nucleotide sequence: TGTGCCATCGCGGCACGGAGCGGGGGGGCCCAAGAGACCCAGTACTTC. Its translation: CAIAARSGGAQETQYF.

The chain uses TRBV4-2 and TRBJ2-2, with 9 bases that match TRBD2. Losses at the gene ends were 3 bases for V and 5 bases for J; bases not matched to a gene: 7. Germline CDR1 is LGHNA and CDR2 is YNFKEQ. CDR3 length equals 16 residues. The CDR3 DNA sequence: TGTGCCAGCAGCCACACCGGGACTAGCTTTACCGGGGAGCTGTTTTTT. This codes for CASSHTGTSFTGELFF.

This clone was detected only a few times. This chain joins TRBV19 and TRBJ2-5; a weak D match, TRBD2 (6 bases). V shed 4 bases and J shed 7 bases, with 10 bases lying between them. CDR3 length: 12 residues. Germline V gives CDR1 LNHDA, CDR2 SQIVND (reference sequence). Written as DNA, the CDR3 is TGTGCCAGTAGTACAAACGGGGGGACCCAGTACTTC. As protein: CASSTNGGTQYF. The variable domain in full, with the rest retrieved from reference TRBV19 and TRBJ2-5, is DGGITQSPKYLFRKEGQNVTLSCEQNLNHDAMYWYRQDPGQGLRLIYYSQIVNDFQKGDIAEGYSVSREKKESFPLTVTSAQKNPTAFYLCASSTNGGTQYFGPGTRLLVL.

This clone was counted once. The rearrangement joins TRBV28 to TRBJ2-5; TRBD2 agrees at 8 bases. The V segment lost 11 bases and the J segment 1 base; nucleotides outside the gene matches: 6. Germline CDR1 and CDR2: MDHEN and SYDVKM. The CDR3 is made up of 13 amino acids. CDR3 DNA sequence: TGTGCCGTGGCGGGGGGACCCCAAGAGACCCAGTACTTC. Translating it yields CAVAGGPQETQYF. The entire variable domain, with the rest obtained from reference TRBV28 and TRBJ2-5, is as follows: DVKVTQSSRYLVKRTGEKVFLECVQDMDHENMFWYRQDPGLGLRLIYFSYDVKMKEKGDIPEGYSVSREKKERFSLILESASTNQTSMYLCAVAGGPQETQYFGPGTRLLVL.

The chain is built from TRBV6-5 and TRBJ2-3, with 7 bases identical to TRBD1. The CDR3 length is 16 residues. From germline, CDR1 is MNHEY and CDR2 SVGAGI. Unmatched junction bases numbered 4, after V lost 0 bases and J lost 1 base. CDR3 amino acids: CASSYSTGSGTDTQYF. The CDR3 DNA sequence: TGTGCCAGCAGTTACTCGACAGGGAGTGGCACAGATACGCAGTATTTT.

Comment on this clone: Other DNA variants within this sample encode the same CDR3. This CDR3 reads CAISEGADTQYF. The CDR3 nucleotides read TGTGCCATCAGTGAGGGGGCAGATACGCAGTATTTT. The V and J genes are TRBV10-3 and TRBJ2-3; D unclear. This CDR3 is built from 12 residues. Trimming shortened V by 2 bases and J by 4 bases, and 4 bases separated the two germline ends. Germline-derived CDR1 and CDR2 are ENHRY and SYGVKD.

This sequence joins TRBV5-4 and TRBJ2-5, with a tentative D call TRBD1 (6 bases). The assigned J gene may be wrong: the sequence end matches TRBJ2-7 better. There are 14 residues in the CDR3. In germline, CDR1 is SGHNT, CDR2 YYREEE (reference sequence). The CDR3, as DNA: TGTGCCAGCAGCTCCTACCGGGACACCGGCGAGCAGTACTTC. Translated, it gives CASSSYRDTGEQYF.

The gene calls are TRBV11-3 and TRBJ2-7; 8 bases match TRBD2. This CDR3 contains 13 residues. The J segment lost 3 bases and the V segment lost 5 bases, leaving 3 bases of the junction unmatched. Germline V CDR1 and CDR2: SGHNT, YENEEA. This CDR3 reads CASSVGLDYEQYF. As DNA, the CDR3 is TGTGCCAGCAGCGTGGGACTAGACTACGAGCAGTACTTC.

Here the CDR3 DNA reads TGTGCCAGTAGTATAGCGAGGCAGGGGGCTTTAGAGACCCAGTACTTC. The encoded protein is CASSIARQGALETQYF. The rearrangement joins TRBV19 to TRBJ2-5; TRBD1 matches 8 bases. Germline values: CDR1 LNHDA, CDR2 SQIVND (reference sequence). The J segment lost 4 bases and the V segment lost 1 base, leaving 8 bases of the junction unmatched. The CDR3 covers 16 residues.

A few counts support this clone. Other DNA sequences in this specimen translate into the identical CDR3. The chain recombines TRBV5-5 with TRBJ1-1; 9 positions agree with TRBD1. The CDR3 contains 15 residues. Germline CDR1 is SGHKS and CDR2 is YYEKEE (reference sequence). Unmatched junction bases numbered 3, after V lost 3 bases and J lost 0 bases. CDR3 amino acids: CASSWGTGMNTEAFF. The CDR3 DNA follows: TGTGCCAGCAGCTGGGGGACAGGGATGAACACTGAAGCTTTCTTT.

The chain's CDR3 is CASSVDPTSTDTQYF. In DNA form, the CDR3 reads TGTGCCAGCAGCGTAGACCCAACTAGCACAGATACGCAGTATTTT. V usage is TRBV9 and J usage is TRBJ2-3; D is unclear. CDR3 size: 15 residues. The V end lost 0 bases, the J end lost 0 bases, and 8 bases lay between the germline ends. CDR1 is SGDLS and CDR2 is YYNGEE in the germline V gene.

The gene calls are TRBV30 and TRBJ2-7; D may be TRBD1 (5 bases). V was shortened by 1 base and J by 3 bases, with 13 bases between the two germline ends. Looked up from germline, CDR1 is GTSNPN and CDR2 is SVGIG (reference sequence). This CDR3 has 14 residues. CDR3 in amino acids: CAWSDRQIYYEQYF. The CDR3 coding sequence is TGTGCCTGGAGTGACCGACAGATCTACTACGAGCAGTACTTC.

CDR3 residues: CASIVGGGGYNEQFF. The CDR3 region has the DNA TGTGCCAGCATAGTCGGAGGGGGCGGGTACAATGAGCAGTTCTTC. This chain connects TRBV7-2 to TRBJ2-1, with D possibly matching TRBD1 (7 bases). Per germline, CDR1 SGHTA and CDR2 FQGNSA. CDR3 size: 15 residues. The V and J ends lost 7 bases and 4 bases respectively, with 17 bases between them.

The genes are TRBV27 and TRBJ2-2; no clear D. This CDR3 spans 18 amino acids. Germline CDR1 is MNHEY and CDR2 is SMNVEV (reference sequence). V gave up 6 bases and J gave up 1 base, with 21 bases separating them. The CDR3 spells CASSRRRTEILNTGELFF. CDR3 bases: TGTGCCAGCAGCCGCAGACGGACCGAAATTCTGAACACCGGGGAGCTGTTTTTT.

This clone was detected only once. The CDR3: CASSHGTSDNEQFF. The CDR3 DNA reads as TGTGCCAGCAGCCACGGGACTAGCGACAATGAGCAGTTCTTC. The gene calls are TRBV27 and TRBJ2-1; 10 bases map to TRBD2. This CDR3 region has 14 residues. Per the germline V gene, CDR1 is MNHEY and CDR2 is SMNVEV (reference sequence). With V trimmed by 6 bases and J by 5 bases, 4 bases remained unmatched.

This chain uses TRBV6-6 with TRBJ1-3; D is possibly TRBD1 (5 bases). From germline, CDR1 is MNHNY and CDR2 SVGAGI (reference sequence). V was cut by 5 bases and J by 3 bases, with 11 bases left in between. This CDR3 region has 14 residues. Here the CDR3 reads CASSQGSHGNTIYF. The CDR3 region has the DNA TGTGCCAGCAGTCAGGGCAGCCATGGAAACACCATATATTTT.

To note about this clone: The same CDR3 also results from other DNA sequences found in this sample. The CDR3 bases are TGCGCCAGCAGCTTGGGGCAGGGCTCCTACAATGAGCAGTTCTTC. This gives the protein CASSLGQGSYNEQFF. V and J are TRBV5-1 and TRBJ2-1; tentatively, D is TRBD1 (5 bases). This CDR3 region has 15 residues. V lost 0 bases and J lost 0, with 7 bases in between. Germline V gene lookup returns CDR1 SGHRS and CDR2 YFSETQ. Combining the CDR3 with reference TRBV5-1 and TRBJ2-1 gives the whole variable domain KAGVTQTPRYLIKTRGQQVTLSCSPISGHRSVSWYQQTPGQGLQFLFEYFSETQRNKGNFPGRFSGRQFSNSRSEMNVSTLELGDSALYLCASSLGQGSYNEQFFGPGTRLTVL.

The count of this clone is one. The chain uses TRBV7-3 and TRBJ2-5, with 7 bases lining up with TRBD1. Germline V gene sequence: CDR1 SGHTA, CDR2 FQGTGA. The V and J ends lost 1 base and 4 bases, in that order; junction bases with no gene match: 6. CDR3 length: 15 residues. CDR3 DNA sequence: TGTGCCAGCAGCTTAAACGACAGGGCTGGAGAGACCCAGTACTTC. This gives the protein CASSLNDRAGETQYF.

The chain joins TRBV27 to TRBJ2-2; D unclear. Germline loops: CDR1 MNHEY, CDR2 SMNVEV (reference sequence). CDR3 length equals 13 residues. Trimming shortened V by 2 bases and J by 4 bases, and 5 bases separated the two germline ends. The CDR3 region has the DNA TGTGCCAGCAGTTTAGTTGTCACCGGGGAGCTGTTTTTT. Amino acids: CASSLVVTGELFF.

The chain couples TRBV30 to TRBJ1-3, with TRBD1 identical over 10 bases. This CDR3 spans 14 amino acids. Germline trimming cut 5 bases from V and 8 bases from J; bases unmatched to any gene: 9. Germline-derived CDR1 and CDR2 are GTSNPN and SVGIG (reference sequence). The CDR3 is CAWAGTGAGYTIYF. CDR3 nucleotide sequence: TGTGCCTGGGCCGGGACAGGGGCAGGTTACACCATATATTTT.